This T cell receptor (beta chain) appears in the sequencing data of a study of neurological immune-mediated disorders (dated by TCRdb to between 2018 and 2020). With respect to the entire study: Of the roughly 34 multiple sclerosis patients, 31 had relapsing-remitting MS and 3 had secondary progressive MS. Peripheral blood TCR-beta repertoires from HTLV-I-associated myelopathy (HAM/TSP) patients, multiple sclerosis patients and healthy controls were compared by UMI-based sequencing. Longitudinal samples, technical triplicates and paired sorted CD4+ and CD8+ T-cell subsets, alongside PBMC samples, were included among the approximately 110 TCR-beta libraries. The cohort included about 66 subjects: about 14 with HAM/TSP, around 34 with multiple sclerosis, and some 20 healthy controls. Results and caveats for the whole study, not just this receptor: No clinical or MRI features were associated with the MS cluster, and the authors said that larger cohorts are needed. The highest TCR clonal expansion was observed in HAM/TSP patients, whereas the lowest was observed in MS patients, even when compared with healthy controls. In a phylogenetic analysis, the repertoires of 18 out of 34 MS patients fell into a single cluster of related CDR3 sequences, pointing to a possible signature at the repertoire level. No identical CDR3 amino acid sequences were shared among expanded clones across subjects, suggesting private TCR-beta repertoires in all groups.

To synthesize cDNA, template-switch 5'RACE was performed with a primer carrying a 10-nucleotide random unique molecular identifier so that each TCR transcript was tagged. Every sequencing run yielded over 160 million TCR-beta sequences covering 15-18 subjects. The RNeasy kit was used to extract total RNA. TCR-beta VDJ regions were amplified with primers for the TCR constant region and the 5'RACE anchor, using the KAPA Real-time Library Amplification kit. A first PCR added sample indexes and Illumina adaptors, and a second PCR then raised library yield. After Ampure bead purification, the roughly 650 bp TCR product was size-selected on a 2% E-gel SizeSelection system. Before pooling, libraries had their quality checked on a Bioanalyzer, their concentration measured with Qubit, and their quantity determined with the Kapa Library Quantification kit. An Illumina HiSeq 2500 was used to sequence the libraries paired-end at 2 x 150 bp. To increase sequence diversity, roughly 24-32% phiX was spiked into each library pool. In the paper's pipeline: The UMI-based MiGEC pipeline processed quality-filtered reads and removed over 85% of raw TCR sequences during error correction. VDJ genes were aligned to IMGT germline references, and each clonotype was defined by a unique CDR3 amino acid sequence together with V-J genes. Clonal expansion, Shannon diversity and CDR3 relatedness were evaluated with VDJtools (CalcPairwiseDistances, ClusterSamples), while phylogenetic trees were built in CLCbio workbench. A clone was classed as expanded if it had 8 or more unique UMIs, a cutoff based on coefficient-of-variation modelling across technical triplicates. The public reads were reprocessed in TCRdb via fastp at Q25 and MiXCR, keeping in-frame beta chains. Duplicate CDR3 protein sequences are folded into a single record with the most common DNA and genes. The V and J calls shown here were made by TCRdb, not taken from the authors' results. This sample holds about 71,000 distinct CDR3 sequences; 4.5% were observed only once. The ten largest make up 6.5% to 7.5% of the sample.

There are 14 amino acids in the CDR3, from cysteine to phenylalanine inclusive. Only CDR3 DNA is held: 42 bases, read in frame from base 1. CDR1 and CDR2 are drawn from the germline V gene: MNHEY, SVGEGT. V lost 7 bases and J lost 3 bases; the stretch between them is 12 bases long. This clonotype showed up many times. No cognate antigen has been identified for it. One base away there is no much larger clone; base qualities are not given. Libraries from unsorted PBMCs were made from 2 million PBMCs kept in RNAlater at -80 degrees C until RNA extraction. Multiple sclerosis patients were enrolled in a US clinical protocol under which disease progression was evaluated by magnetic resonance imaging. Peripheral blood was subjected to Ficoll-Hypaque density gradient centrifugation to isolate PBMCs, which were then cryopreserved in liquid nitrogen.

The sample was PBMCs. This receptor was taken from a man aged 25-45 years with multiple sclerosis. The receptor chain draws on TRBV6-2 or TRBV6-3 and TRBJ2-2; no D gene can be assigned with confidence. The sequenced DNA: TGTGCCAGCACCGGCCAGATGTACACCGGGGAGCTGTTTTTT. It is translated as CASTGQMYTGELFF.